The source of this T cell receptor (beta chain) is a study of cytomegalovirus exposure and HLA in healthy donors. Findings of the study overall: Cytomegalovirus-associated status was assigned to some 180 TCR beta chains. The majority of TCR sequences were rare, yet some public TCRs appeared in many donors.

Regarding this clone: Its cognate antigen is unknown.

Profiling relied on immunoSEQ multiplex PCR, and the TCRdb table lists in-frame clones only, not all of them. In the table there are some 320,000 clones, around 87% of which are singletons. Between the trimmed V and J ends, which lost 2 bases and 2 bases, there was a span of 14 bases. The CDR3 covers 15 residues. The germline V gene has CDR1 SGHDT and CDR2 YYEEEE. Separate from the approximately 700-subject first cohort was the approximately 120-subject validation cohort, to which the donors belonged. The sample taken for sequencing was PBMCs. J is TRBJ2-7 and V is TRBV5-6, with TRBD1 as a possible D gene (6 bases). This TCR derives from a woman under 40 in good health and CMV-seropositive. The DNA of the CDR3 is TGTGCCAGCAGCTTCACAGGGCGTACTACCTACGAGCAGTACTTC. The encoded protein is CASSFTGRTTYEQYF. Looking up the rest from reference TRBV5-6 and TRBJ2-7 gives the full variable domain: DAGVTQSPTHLIKTRGQQVTLRCSPKSGHDTVSWYQQALGQGPQFIFQYYEEEERQRGNFPDRFSGHQFPNYSSELNVNALLLGDSALYLCASSFTGRTTYEQYFGPGTRLTVT.